Shown below are 12 T cell receptor beta chains from a single sample sequenced in a study of T cells after yellow fever vaccination. One entry per CDR3 protein results from TCRdb running MiXCR on the 5' RACE reads. In the table there are over 250,000 distinct CDR3 sequences, over 4.5% of which are singletons. The material was CD4+ T cells sorted from PBMCs, obtained on the day of the yellow fever booster vaccination. These receptors were collected from a young man who received the YFV17D yellow fever vaccine.

The genes are TRBV11-2 and TRBJ1-2; D is unresolved. The germline V and J ends were trimmed by 2 bases and 7 bases, with 8 bases remaining between them. This CDR3 has 12 amino acids. Germline assignment: CDR1 SGHAT and CDR2 FQNNGV. The CDR3 loop is CASSLSTTGYTF. The CDR3, as DNA: TGTGCCAGCAGCTTAAGTACCACTGGCTACACCTTC.

The chain combines TRBV19 with TRBJ1-1; possibly TRBD1 for D (5 bases). V was trimmed by 4 bases and J by 3 bases, leaving 12 bases between them. The germline CDR1 and CDR2 sequences are LNHDA and SQIVND (reference sequence). The CDR3 runs to 14 residues. CDR3 loop: CASSTLKGYTEAFF. The CDR3 nucleotides read TGTGCCAGTAGTACCCTGAAGGGGTACACTGAAGCTTTCTTT.

CDR3 bases: TGCGCCAGCAGCCAAGCCCGGGGACAGGGCAAGGCCTACAATGAGCAGTTCTTC. It codes for CASSQARGQGKAYNEQFF. The chain links TRBV4-3 to TRBJ2-1, with TRBD1 matching over 9 bases. This CDR3 spans 18 amino acids. CDR1 LGHNA and CDR2 YSLEER come from the germline V gene. The V segment lost 1 base and the J segment 2 bases; nucleotides outside the gene matches: 9.

V gene TRBV3-1 combines with J gene TRBJ2-2; no definite D call. CDR3 length equals 15 residues. Germline V lookup: CDR1 LGHDT, CDR2 YNNKEL (reference sequence). Trimming shortened V by 0 bases and J by 0 bases, and 5 bases separated the two germline ends. CDR3 DNA sequence: TGTGCCAGCAGCCAAGAACCATCGAACACCGGGGAGCTGTTTTTT. It translates to CASSQEPSNTGELFF.

This clonotype was observed a handful of times. The rearrangement links TRBV7-8 to TRBJ1-2; D is perhaps TRBD1 (6 bases). CDR1 and CDR2 (germline): SGHVS, FQNEAQ. Trimming removed 2 bases from V and 8 bases from J, with 12 bases in between. CDR3 length equals 13 residues. In nucleotides, the CDR3 is TGTGCCAGCAGCTTACAGGGGCTGGGAGGCTACACCTTC. Protein product: CASSLQGLGGYTF.

This clonotype was counted only a few times. V is TRBV10-3 and J is TRBJ2-3; 9 positions match TRBD1. With 5 bases clipped from V and 5 bases from J, the junction kept 5 bases outside the gene matches. Germline assignment: CDR1 ENHRY and CDR2 SYGVKD. This CDR3 comprises 14 residues. CDR3: CAISNRGLIDTQYF. Here the CDR3 DNA reads TGTGCCATCAGTAACAGGGGGCTGATAGATACGCAGTATTTT.

This clonotype was counted only a few times. CDR3 in amino acids: CASSPGYYNEQFF. The DNA of the CDR3 is TGTGCCAGCAGCCCAGGGTACTACAATGAGCAGTTCTTC. The chain links TRBV7-2 to TRBJ2-1; perhaps TRBD1 as D (5 bases). This CDR3 region has 13 residues. V gave up 5 bases and J gave up 3 bases, with 8 bases separating them. Germline CDR1 SGHTA, CDR2 FQGNSA.

This clonotype was counted ten times or more. The chain uses TRBV18 and TRBJ2-7; 10 bases line up with TRBD2. CDR3 length: 15 residues. Per the germline V gene, CDR1 is KGHSH and CDR2 is LQKENI. V gave up 3 bases and J gave up 2 bases; unmatched junction bases: 4. CDR3 sequence: CASSPLAGVPYEQYF. The CDR3 DNA follows: TGTGCCAGCTCACCTCTAGCGGGGGTTCCCTACGAGCAGTACTTC.

DNA of the CDR3: TGTGCCAGCGGGGAAGCGGCCAGGGGGCGAGGAAAAAGTGGCTACACCTTC. Residues: CASGEAARGRGKSGYTF. The chain employs TRBV6-2 or TRBV6-3 and TRBJ1-2; 8 bases are a match to TRBD1. J was trimmed by 7 bases and V by 8 bases; bases with no gene match: 21. From germline, CDR1 is MNHEY and CDR2 SVGEGT. The CDR3 covers 17 residues.

The rearrangement uses TRBV5-1 and TRBJ1-5, with D maybe TRBD1 (5 bases). This CDR3 is 15 amino acids long. V was pared by 4 bases and J by 4 bases, with 15 bases between. Per the germline V gene, CDR1 is SGHRS and CDR2 is YFSETQ. Written as DNA, the CDR3 is TGCGCCAGCAGCCAAGACGACAGTTTTAATCAGCCCCAGCATTTT. This gives the protein CASSQDDSFNQPQHF.

The rearrangement joins TRBV7-2 to TRBJ1-2; possibly TRBD1 for D (6 bases). Trimming took off 5 bases at V and 6 bases at J, with 25 bases between the two ends. The length of the CDR3 is 17 residues. Germline V gene lookup returns CDR1 SGHTA and CDR2 FQGNSA. The CDR3 is CASSLSSLGRGGDGYTF. The CDR3 DNA sequence: TGTGCCAGCAGCCTTAGTTCGTTGGGCAGGGGCGGAGATGGCTACACCTTC.

The genes are TRBV20-1 and TRBJ2-3; no reliable D call. This CDR3 has 12 amino acids. V lost 3 bases, J lost 4 bases, and 8 bases lay in between. Germline V gene lookup returns CDR1 DFQATT and CDR2 SNEGSKA (reference sequence). The CDR3 DNA reads as TGCAGTGCTAGGGGGTCAGCAGATACGCAGTATTTT. Its protein is CSARGSADTQYF.